The clone carrying this T cell receptor (beta chain) has only one observation. The antigen remains undetermined. The data belong to a study of tumor-infiltrating lymphocytes in localized non-small cell lung cancer. For the study at large: From each patient, both tumor and uninvolved lung, non-adjacent to tumor, were sampled.

Study conclusions and caveats: No link was found between tumor T-cell fraction and recurrence-free survival.

TCRdb's table, derived via immunoSEQ multiplex PCR, lists solely in-frame clones and lacks some. The sample lists fewer than 20,000 clones, approximately 79% occurring once. This CDR3 has 17 residues. Trimming removed 5 bases from V and 0 bases from J, with 19 bases in between. The germline V gene encodes CDR1 SGHVS and CDR2 FNYEAQ. This TCR was recovered from a human donor with non-small cell lung cancer. The specimen sequenced was lung tumor tissue. The V gene is TRBV7-6, the J gene TRBJ1-2; D perhaps matches TRBD1 (6 bases). The CDR3 is CASSPTAQGLANYGYTF. CDR3 bases: TGTGCCAGCAGCCCGACCGCTCAGGGGTTAGCTAACTATGGCTACACCTTC.